This TCR beta chain emerged from a study of CD4 T cells in relation to SARS-CoV-2 and coronaviruses. Study context: PBMCs were cultured with antigen for roughly nine days before TCR beta sequencing.

Clones were sequenced by immunoSEQ multiplex PCR, and TCRdb holds only the in-frame ones, with some missing. The data show about 22,000 clones, under 80% seen once. As to this clone: As yet, its antigen is unknown.

The CDR3 spans 16 residues. V lost 6 bases and J lost 2; bases outside the gene matches: 7. CD4+ T cells from unexposed donors were obtained before the COVID-19 pandemic (2011-2018). CD4+ T cells were isolated from the cells after around 11 days of culture. What was sequenced was CD4+ T cells from PBMCs, cultured in vitro. The chain has TRBV23-1 and TRBJ2-5; 12 positions match TRBD2. TRBV23-1 is recorded as an ORF, its role being uncertain. The receptor was isolated from a human donor in good health. CDR3 region: CASSPGTSGLQETQYF. Here the CDR3 DNA reads TGCGCCAGCAGCCCTGGGACTAGCGGGTTACAAGAGACCCAGTACTTC.